The rows below give T cell receptor beta chains drawn from one sample of a study of shared clonotypes between healthy human individuals. Sequencing used immunoSEQ multiplex PCR; TCRdb keeps in-frame clones, though not all of them. The sample includes about 2.1 million clones, approximately 94% seen only once; the top ten take about 1.8%. Sample: naive CD8+ T cells from PBMCs. Source of these receptors: a man between 18 and 29 years old in good health. Some clones in this sample may be carry-over from other donors' samples. Both conserved end residues are part of each CDR3. The order of the fields is J gene, D gene, clone size, V gene, CDR3 protein, CDR3 DNA. The D gene is left open where the match is weak. Only some rows state a clone size, as once, few, many or a class for expanded clones.

>TRBJ1-5|NA|NA|TRBV9
CASGGAGDQPQHF
TGTGCCAGCGGTGGGGCCGGGGATCAGCCCCAGCATTTT
>TRBJ1-1|NA|few|TRBV9
CASSANPGVNTEAFF
TGTGCCAGCAGCGCCAACCCCGGGGTGAACACTGAAGCTTTCTTT
>TRBJ2-2|TRBD1|NA|TRBV5-1
CASSLGDRAGTGELFF
TGCGCCAGCAGCTTGGGGGACAGGGCAGGCACCGGGGAGCTGTTTTTT
>TRBJ2-2|TRBD2|NA|TRBV7-7
CASSGRLAGGPGELFF
TGTGCCAGCAGCGGGCGACTAGCGGGAGGGCCCGGGGAGCTGTTTTTT
>TRBJ1-2|NA|few|TRBV6-5
CASSYSVGVLGYTF
TGTGCCAGCAGTTACTCGGTGGGTGTACTTGGCTACACCTTC
>TRBJ2-7|NA|NA|TRBV6-5
CASSHRDPSPYEQYF
TGTGCCAGCAGTCACCGGGACCCTTCGCCTTACGAGCAGTACTTC
>TRBJ2-1|TRBD2|NA|TRBV15
CATSRARAGGISYNEQFF
TGTGCCACCAGCAGAGCCCGCGCGGGAGGCATCTCCTACAATGAGCAGTTCTTC
>TRBJ2-3|TRBD1|NA|TRBV4-1
CASSPLTGGPSPDTQYF
TGCGCCAGCAGCCCCTTGACAGGGGGCCCCTCCCCAGATACGCAGTATTTT
>TRBJ2-5|NA|NA|TRBV9
CASSDQETQYF
TGTGCCAGCAGCGACCAAGAGACCCAGTACTTC
>TRBJ1-5|NA|NA|TRBV27
CASSSLLDSNQPQHF
TGTGCCAGCAGCTCTCTGCTGGATAGCAATCAGCCCCAGCATTTT
>TRBJ1-6|TRBD1|NA|TRBV28
CASWGTGYNSPLHF
TGTGCCAGCTGGGGGACAGGATATAATTCACCCCTCCACTTT
>TRBJ2-7|NA|NA|TRBV27
CASSLSGFHEQYF
TGTGCCAGCAGTTTATCGGGATTTCACGAGCAGTACTTC
>TRBJ2-7|NA|NA|TRBV7-9
CASSRDIPEQYF
TGTGCCAGCAGTCGGGACATACCCGAGCAGTACTTC
>TRBJ1-2|NA|NA|TRBV11-2
CASSSLLTSFLEGYTF
TGTGCCAGCAGCTCCCTCTTGACTTCCTTCTTAGAAGGCTACACCTTC
>TRBJ2-1|NA|NA|TRBV29-1
CSVEGGGSNEQFF
TGCAGCGTTGAGGGGGGTGGTAGCAATGAGCAGTTCTTC
>TRBJ1-5|NA|NA|TRBV28
CASSLQGKPQHF
TGTGCCAGCAGTTTGCAGGGTAAGCCCCAGCATTTT
>TRBJ2-1|NA|NA|TRBV4-1
CASSQDAGQRLYNEQFF
TGCGCCAGCAGCCAAGACGCAGGACAGCGACTTTACAATGAGCAGTTCTTC
>TRBJ2-6|NA|NA|TRBV7-9
CASSGRVAGANVLTF
TGTGCCAGCAGCGGCAGGGTAGCTGGGGCCAACGTCCTGACTTTC
>TRBJ2-7|NA|NA|TRBV10-3
CAISESLGDSSYEQYF
TGTGCCATCAGTGAATCCCTCGGTGACAGCTCCTACGAGCAGTACTTC
>TRBJ2-1|NA|NA|TRBV5-6
CASEALSYNEQFF
TGTGCCAGCGAAGCGCTTTCCTACAATGAGCAGTTCTTC
>TRBJ2-1|NA|once|TRBV5-1
CASRLGRNEQFF
TGCGCCAGCAGATTGGGTAGGAATGAGCAGTTCTTC
>TRBJ1-6|NA|NA|TRBV7-9
CASSLSLGDSPLHF
TGTGCCAGCAGCTTGTCGTTAGGGGATTCACCCCTCCACTTT
>TRBJ1-4|TRBD1|NA|TRBV27
CASSSFISRGPREKLFF
TGTGCCAGCAGTTCCTTCATCTCAAGGGGGCCACGGGAAAAACTGTTTTTT
>TRBJ2-5|TRBD2|NA|TRBV9
CASSALAAGREETQYF
TGTGCCAGCAGCGCACTAGCGGCGGGAAGGGAAGAGACCCAGTACTTC
>TRBJ2-7|TRBD2|NA|TRBV7-8
CASSLIRTSFSYEQYF
TGTGCCAGCAGCTTGATCCGGACTAGCTTCTCCTACGAGCAGTACTTC
>TRBJ2-1|TRBD2|NA|TRBV11-2
CASSLDQGTSFYNEQFF
TGTGCCAGCAGCTTAGATCAGGGGACTAGCTTCTACAATGAGCAGTTCTTC
>TRBJ2-7|TRBD2|NA|TRBV5-5
CASSLTSGSSYEQYF
TGTGCCAGCAGCTTGACTAGCGGGTCCTCCTACGAGCAGTACTTC
>TRBJ2-7|NA|NA|TRBV28
CASTIRTVHYEQYF
TGTGCCAGCACCATACGGACTGTTCACTACGAGCAGTACTTC
>TRBJ2-6|NA|NA|TRBV9
CASSALTHPKPGANVLTF
TGTGCCAGCAGCGCCCTTACTCACCCAAAACCCGGGGCCAACGTCCTGACTTTC
>TRBJ1-5|NA|NA|TRBV7-9
CASSSYRPGEPQHF
TGTGCCAGCAGCTCCTACAGGCCAGGAGAGCCCCAGCATTTT
>TRBJ2-2|TRBD1|NA|TRBV19
CASSIGTGFTGELFF
TGTGCCAGTAGTATCGGGACAGGGTTCACCGGGGAGCTGTTTTTT
>TRBJ2-1|NA|NA|TRBV27
CATGGIWNEQFF
TGTGCCACTGGTGGGATCTGGAATGAGCAGTTCTTC
>TRBJ2-3|TRBD1|NA|TRBV7-2
CASSNRDRGDTQYF
TGTGCCAGCAGCAACCGGGACAGGGGGGATACGCAGTATTTT
>TRBJ2-3|TRBD2|NA|TRBV4-1
CASSLGLAGPVGWTDTQYF
TGCGCCAGCAGCCTTGGACTAGCGGGCCCGGTCGGTTGGACAGATACGCAGTATTTT
>TRBJ2-7|NA|NA|TRBV19
CASSPSSYEQYF
TGTGCCAGTAGTCCGAGCTCCTACGAGCAGTACTTC
>TRBJ2-7|NA|NA|TRBV11-3
CASSLDDREQYF
TGTGCCAGCAGCTTAGATGATAGAGAGCAGTACTTC
>TRBJ2-7|NA|NA|TRBV27
CASSIRSGSRYEQYF
TGTGCCAGCAGTATCCGGTCAGGGAGTCGCTACGAGCAGTACTTC
>TRBJ2-3|NA|once|TRBV7-9
CASSLARPPPEDTQYF
TGTGCCAGCAGCTTAGCCCGACCCCCGCCCGAGGATACGCAGTATTTT
>TRBJ2-2|NA|NA|TRBV7-9
CASSPSDGGNTGELFF
TGTGCCAGCAGCCCGAGCGATGGAGGGAACACCGGGGAGCTGTTTTTT
>TRBJ1-5|NA|NA|TRBV9
CASSVGQGDQPQHF
TGTGCCAGCAGCGTAGGGCAGGGAGATCAGCCCCAGCATTTT
>TRBJ1-2|NA|few|TRBV6-5
CASSYSVGGLGYTF
TGTGCCAGCAGTTACTCGGTTGGAGGACTTGGCTACACCTTC
>TRBJ2-7|NA|NA|TRBV28
CASNGGAYEQYF
TGTGCCAGCAACGGGGGAGCCTACGAGCAGTACTTC
>TRBJ1-2|TRBD1|NA|TRBV29-1
CSVRTGADYGYTF
TGCAGCGTTCGGACAGGGGCGGACTATGGCTACACCTTC
>TRBJ2-5|TRBD2|NA|TRBV27
CASSELGTSGSERETQYF
TGTGCCAGCAGCGAACTAGGGACTAGCGGGAGTGAGAGGGAGACCCAGTACTTC
>TRBJ2-7|TRBD2|NA|TRBV9
CASSVDSGRFPYEQYF
TGTGCCAGCAGCGTAGACAGCGGGAGGTTCCCCTACGAGCAGTACTTC
>TRBJ2-7|TRBD1|NA|TRBV15
CATSRARQGQGYEQYF
TGTGCCACCAGCAGAGCTCGACAGGGTCAAGGGTACGAGCAGTACTTC
>TRBJ2-5|TRBD1|once|TRBV4-3
CASSPGTGSQETQYF
TGCGCCAGCAGCCCGGGGACAGGGAGCCAAGAGACCCAGTACTTC
>TRBJ2-3|TRBD2|NA|TRBV6-1
CASSERGLRVGLAGSDTQYF
TGTGCCAGCAGTGAAAGGGGGCTTAGGGTAGGACTAGCGGGTTCAGATACGCAGTATTTT
>TRBJ1-4|NA|NA|TRBV28
CASSQGGENEKLFF
TGTGCCAGCAGTCAGGGTGGCGAGAATGAAAAACTGTTTTTT